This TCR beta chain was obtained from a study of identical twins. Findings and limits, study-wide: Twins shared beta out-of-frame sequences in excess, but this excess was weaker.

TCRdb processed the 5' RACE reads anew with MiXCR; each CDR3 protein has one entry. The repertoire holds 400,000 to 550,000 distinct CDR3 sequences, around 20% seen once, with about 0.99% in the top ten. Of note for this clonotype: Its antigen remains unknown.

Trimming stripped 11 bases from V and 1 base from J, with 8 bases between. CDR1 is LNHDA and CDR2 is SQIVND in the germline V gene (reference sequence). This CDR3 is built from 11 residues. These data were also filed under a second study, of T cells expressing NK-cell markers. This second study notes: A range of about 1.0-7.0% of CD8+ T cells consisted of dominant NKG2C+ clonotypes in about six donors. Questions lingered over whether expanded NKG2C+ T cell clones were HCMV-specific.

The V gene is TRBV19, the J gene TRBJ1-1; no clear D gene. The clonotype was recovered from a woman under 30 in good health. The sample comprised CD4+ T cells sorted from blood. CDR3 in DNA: TGTGCCTTACTCGGGAACACTGAAGCTTTCTTT. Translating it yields CALLGNTEAFF.